This passage covers 21 T cell receptor beta chains from one sample sequenced in a study of blood T cells in healthy people across ages. Alongside a J-beta primer mix, a sample-barcoded 5' primer served in a second PCR lasting roughly 6 to 12 cycles. From the 5' RACE reads, TCRdb called clonotypes with MiXCR, one entry per CDR3 protein. The table records about 720,000 distinct CDR3 sequences, over 20% of them present only once. Sequenced material: blood. All receptors derive from a man between 65 and 79 years old in good health.

This clonotype was detected only a few times. The chain combines TRBV10-1 with TRBJ2-7, with 13 positions matching TRBD2. V lost 6 bases to trimming and J lost 4 bases; unmatched junction nucleotides: 6. The CDR3 sequence is 15 residues long. Germline V gives CDR1 WNHNN, CDR2 SYGVQD (reference sequence). The CDR3 DNA reads TGCGCCAGCAGCGGAGGGACTAGCGGGGATTACGAGCAGTACTTC. Amino acid sequence: CASSGGTSGDYEQYF.

This clonotype has more than one count but fewer than ten. Germline and junction disagree at one end, which may indicate a read error. The chain uses TRBV20-1 and TRBJ2-3; TRBD2 agrees at 12 bases. CDR1 and CDR2 (germline): DFQATT, SNEGSKA (reference sequence). The CDR3 runs to 15 residues. DNA for the CDR3: TGCAGTGCTAGAGAACTAGCGGGAGGCACAGATACGCAGTACTTT. It codes for CSARELAGGTDTQYF.

This clonotype has just a few counts. The CDR3 reads CASSPPQGTDTQYF. As DNA, the CDR3 is TGTGCCAGCAGTCCCCCTCAAGGCACAGATACGCAGTATTTT. The V call is TRBV12-3 or TRBV12-4, the J call TRBJ2-3; D remains unclear. Trimming shortened V by 5 bases and J by 1 base, and 10 bases separated the two germline ends. The CDR3 runs to 14 residues.

The chain combines TRBV6-5 with TRBJ1-1; no reliable D call. This CDR3 contains 14 residues. Germline assignment: CDR1 MNHEY and CDR2 SVGAGI. V lost 6 bases, J lost 1 base, and 12 bases lay in between. DNA of the CDR3: TGTGCCAGCAGCAAAGGGAGGAGGAACACTGAAGCTTTCTTT. Its translation: CASSKGRRNTEAFF.

This clonotype was counted ten times or more. An end of the junction does not agree with germline; a read error may underlie this. The gene calls are TRBV5-1 and TRBJ2-6; D gene unclear. There are 14 residues in the CDR3. Germline values: CDR1 SGHRS, CDR2 YFSETQ. The CDR3 here is CASSLGTGANVLTF. CDR3 bases: TGTGCCAGCAGCTTAGGCACTGGGGCCAACGTCCTGACTTTC. The full variable domain, in which reference TRBV5-1 and TRBJ2-6 provide the parts outside the CDR3, is KAGVTQTPRYLIKTRGQQVTLSCSPISGHRSVSWYQQTPGQGLQFLFEYFSETQRNKGNFPGRFSGRQFSNSRSEMNVSTLELGDSALYLCASSLGTGANVLTFGAGSRLTVL.

This clonotype showed up just a few times. The rearrangement links TRBV6-6 to TRBJ2-3, with TRBD2 matching over 9 bases. V gave up 6 bases and J gave up 7 bases; unmatched junction bases: 11. Germline-derived CDR1 and CDR2 are MNHNY and SVGAGI (reference sequence). CDR3 length: 15 amino acids. For the CDR3, the DNA is TGTGCCAGCAGCCCCCCGGGACTAGCTTCATATACGCAGTATTTT. It is translated as CASSPPGLASYTQYF.

This clonotype appeared many times. The rearrangement joins TRBV6-4 to TRBJ2-1; 12 positions agree with TRBD2. V lost 3 bases, J lost 6 bases, and 0 bases stayed unmatched. This CDR3 contains 14 residues. Looked up from germline, CDR1 is MRHNA and CDR2 is SNTAGT. The DNA for the CDR3 is TGTGCCAGCAGTGAGACTAGCGGGAGCAATGAGCAGTTCTTC. Translated, it gives CASSETSGSNEQFF.

V usage is TRBV12-3 or TRBV12-4 and J usage is TRBJ2-6; D remains unclear. Trimming removed 2 bases from V and 4 bases from J, with 9 bases in between. This CDR3 has 15 amino acids. DNA of the CDR3: TGTGCCAGCAGTTTATTAAGGTCCGGGGCCAACGTCCTGACTTTC. Protein sequence: CASSLLRSGANVLTF.

This clonotype occurred a few times. V is TRBV5-1 and J is TRBJ2-7, with TRBD1 matching over 7 bases. V was pared by 0 bases and J by 2 bases, with 5 bases of the junction left unmatched. In germline, CDR1 is SGHRS, CDR2 YFSETQ. The CDR3 is 15 amino acids. CDR3 in amino acids: CASSLVGDSTYEQYF. CDR3 coding DNA: TGCGCCAGCAGCTTGGTGGGGGACAGCACCTACGAGCAGTACTTC. Complete variable domain (other parts from reference TRBV5-1 and TRBJ2-7): KAGVTQTPRYLIKTRGQQVTLSCSPISGHRSVSWYQQTPGQGLQFLFEYFSETQRNKGNFPGRFSGRQFSNSRSEMNVSTLELGDSALYLCASSLVGDSTYEQYFGPGTRLTVT.

The table lists this clonotype with a few counts. The chain is built from TRBV20-1 and TRBJ1-5, with a tentative D call TRBD1 (6 bases). V lost 2 bases and J lost 7, with 15 bases in between. The germline V gene encodes CDR1 DFQATT and CDR2 SNEGSKA (reference sequence). The CDR3 loop spans 14 amino acids. The CDR3 protein is CSARKDSVGQPQHF. DNA for the CDR3: TGCAGTGCTAGAAAGGACAGCGTAGGGCAGCCCCAGCATTTT.

The chain is built from TRBV2 and TRBJ2-5; 8 positions agree with TRBD2. Trimming at V came to 6 bases and at J to 4 bases, leaving 7 bases not matched to a gene. The germline V gene encodes CDR1 SNHLY and CDR2 FYNNEI. This CDR3 comprises 14 residues. The CDR3 DNA is TGTGCCAGCAGAGTGGGACTAGTGGGAGAGACCCAGTACTTC. The encoded protein is CASRVGLVGETQYF. Together with reference TRBV2 and TRBJ2-5, the CDR3 gives the full variable domain: EPEVTQTPSHQVTQMGQEVILRCVPISNHLYFYWYRQILGQKVEFLVSFYNNEISEKSEIFDDQFSVERPDGSNFTLKIRSTKLEDSAMYFCASRVGLVGETQYFGPGTRLLVL.

The chain uses TRBV14 and TRBJ1-1, with no clear D. CDR3 length: 13 amino acids. Germline assignment: CDR1 SGHDN and CDR2 FVKESK. The V and J ends lost 1 base and 8 bases respectively, with 11 bases between them. The CDR3 spells CASSQVTPPEAFF. CDR3 nucleotides: TGTGCCAGCAGCCAAGTAACCCCACCCGAAGCTTTCTTT.

The table lists this clonotype with many counts. This rearrangement joins TRBV4-1 to TRBJ1-1; D might be TRBD1 (5 bases). Trimming removed 0 bases at V and 3 bases at J, with 11 bases between. This CDR3 spans 15 amino acids. CDR1 is MGHRA, CDR2 YSYEKL, per germline. This chain's CDR3 is CASSQDIQGYTEAFF. The CDR3 DNA sequence: TGCGCCAGCAGCCAAGATATTCAGGGTTACACTGAAGCTTTCTTT.

This clonotype has only a few counts. This sequence joins TRBV24-1 and TRBJ1-1; 8 bases match TRBD1. The CDR3 is 15 residues long. The V segment lost 4 bases and the J segment 1 base; nucleotides outside the gene matches: 4. CDR1 and CDR2 (germline): KGHDR, SFDVKD. This CDR3 is CATSDSQGGNTEAFF. In DNA form, the CDR3 reads TGTGCCACCAGTGACTCACAGGGGGGGAACACTGAAGCTTTCTTT.

J is TRBJ2-1 and V is TRBV20-1; TRBD2 aligns across 7 bases. Losses at the gene ends were 0 bases for V and 4 bases for J; bases not matched to a gene: 6. This CDR3 region has 15 residues. Per germline, CDR1 DFQATT and CDR2 SNEGSKA (reference sequence). CDR3 amino acids: CSARDWTSVYNEQFF. The CDR3 region has the DNA TGCAGTGCTAGAGATTGGACTAGTGTATACAATGAGCAGTTCTTC.

This clonotype was observed a few times. The chain combines TRBV9 with TRBJ2-2; D possibly matches TRBD1 or TRBD2 (5 bases each). This CDR3 contains 15 residues. CDR1 is SGDLS, CDR2 YYNGEE, per germline. Trimming pared 1 base from V and 4 bases from J, leaving 11 bases between. The CDR3 loop reads CASSVRGAGTGELFF. The CDR3 DNA reads as TGTGCCAGCAGCGTAAGAGGGGCGGGCACCGGGGAGCTGTTTTTT.

The V gene is TRBV12-3 or TRBV12-4, the J gene TRBJ2-1, with 12 bases aligning to TRBD2. The CDR3 consists of 14 residues. V lost 2 bases, J lost 10 bases, and 3 bases stayed unmatched. CDR3 sequence reads: CASSLLAGGPEQFF. Written as DNA, the CDR3 is TGTGCCAGCAGTTTACTAGCGGGAGGGCCCGAGCAGTTCTTC.

This clonotype was observed a few times. The rearrangement joins TRBV28 to TRBJ2-5; unclear D gene. The length of the CDR3 is 15 residues. Germline-derived CDR1 and CDR2 are MDHEN and SYDVKM. Trimming shortened V by 5 bases and J by 5 bases, and 18 bases separated the two germline ends. CDR3 sequence (DNA): TGTGCCAGCAGTGCCCGGAGCAGTCAATTTGAGACCCAGTACTTC. Amino acid sequence: CASSARSSQFETQYF.

The table lists this clonotype with a few counts. The chain joins TRBV7-9 to TRBJ2-4; D gene ambiguous. V lost 1 base and J 12 bases, leaving 7 bases between the germline ends. CDR3 length: 11 residues. Germline CDR1 reads SEHNR; CDR2 reads FQNEAQ (reference sequence). The CDR3 loop is CASSLDIYQYF. In nucleotides, the CDR3 is TGTGCCAGCAGCTTAGATATATATCAGTACTTC.

This clonotype turned up a few times. The chain combines TRBV20-1 with TRBJ2-1; either TRBD1 or TRBD2 may supply D (5 bases each). Trimming left V 2 bases short and J 8 bases short, with 10 bases between. CDR3 size: 12 residues. CDR1 DFQATT and CDR2 SNEGSKA come from the germline V gene (reference sequence). CDR3 sequence: CSARPGTYEQFF. The CDR3 bases are TGCAGTGCTAGACCCGGGACCTATGAGCAGTTCTTC.

In its sample, this clonotype was seen a few times. The chain couples TRBV9 to TRBJ2-5; D is ambiguous. Germline loops: CDR1 SGDLS, CDR2 YYNGEE. Trimming removed 3 bases from V and 3 bases from J, with 9 bases in between. The CDR3 is made up of 13 amino acids. The CDR3 region is CASSERTKETQYF. CDR3 DNA sequence: TGTGCCAGCAGCGAACGGACCAAAGAGACCCAGTACTTC.